The rows below give T cell receptor beta chains drawn from one sample of a study of blood T cell repertoires in COVID-19. TCRdb keeps only in-frame clones here, not all; method: immunoSEQ multiplex PCR. The sample lists 250,000 to 300,000 clones, just under 90% occurring once. Source material: peripheral blood. These receptors were taken from a woman in her 40s with acute or convalescent COVID-19. Each CDR3 is given with its conserved first and last residue. The D gene is left open where the match is weak. The size of a clone is reported for some rows only, either as once, few or many, or as a class for expanded clones.

v_gene	d_gene	abundance	j_gene	CDR3nt	CDR3aa
TRBV6-5	NA	NA	TRBJ1-2	TGTGCCAGCCTCTTTACCGGGACACCGAAGCGTGGCTACACCTTC	CASLFTGTPKRGYTF
TRBV5-6	NA	NA	TRBJ1-5	TGTGCCAGCAGCCTCGGGGGGTTGGGCAATCAGCCCCAGCATTTT	CASSLGGLGNQPQHF
TRBV6-2/TRBV6-3	TRBD1	once	TRBJ2-5	TGTGCCAGCAGTGCAGGACAGGGGGATGCAAAGACCCAGTACTTC	CASSAGQGDAKTQYF
TRBV25-1	TRBD1	NA	TRBJ1-1	TGTGCCAGCAGTGATGGGACAGGGCCCTGGCTGGGGGACACTGAAGCTTTCTTT	CASSDGTGPWLGDTEAFF
TRBV6-5	NA	NA	TRBJ1-2	TGTGCCAGCGGGGCACCCTATGGCTACACCTTC	CASGAPYGYTF
TRBV10-3	TRBD1	NA	TRBJ1-6	TGTGCCATCAGTGACTCTACGACAGGGAGTAATTCACCCCTCCACTTT	CAISDSTTGSNSPLHF
TRBV9	NA	NA	TRBJ1-1	TGTGCCAGCAGCTATCTAACAGCTGAAGCTTTCTTT	CASSYLTAEAFF
TRBV5-5	NA	many	TRBJ1-2	TGTGCCAGCAGCTTGGGGACAGCCAACTATGGCTACACCTTC	CASSLGTANYGYTF
TRBV10-3	NA	NA	TRBJ1-5	TGTGCCATCAGTGAGAGGCGGGGCGATCAGCCCCAGCATTTT	CAISERRGDQPQHF
TRBV2	TRBD2	NA	TRBJ2-1	TGTGCCAGCAGTCCCACGGGACTAGCGGATGAGCAGTTCTTC	CASSPTGLADEQFF
TRBV25-1	NA	NA	TRBJ1-1	TGTGCCAGCAGGGGGACCGGGGGCACTGAAGCTTTCTTT	CASRGTGGTEAFF
TRBV4-1	TRBD2	NA	TRBJ2-6	TGCGCCAGCAGCCAAGATCCAGCGGGGGCCTCTGGGGCCAACGTCCTGACTTTC	CASSQDPAGASGANVLTF
TRBV6-1	NA	NA	TRBJ1-1	TGTGCCAGCAGTGAACTTCGTACTGAAGCTTTCTTT	CASSELRTEAFF
TRBV19	TRBD2	NA	TRBJ2-1	TGTGCCAGTAGCGCCGGGACTAGCGGGTCCAGCTCCTACAATGAGCAGTTCTTC	CASSAGTSGSSSYNEQFF
TRBV21-1	NA	NA	TRBJ2-3	TGTGCCAGCCGCCGGGGGGGGGTGAAAGGGATAGCTGCGGATACGCAGTATTTT	CASRRGGVKGIAADTQYF
TRBV6-6	NA	NA	TRBJ1-4	TGTGCCAGCAGTTACCGGAGTAATGAAAAACTGTTTTTT	CASSYRSNEKLFF
TRBV12-5	NA	NA	TRBJ2-5	TGTGCTAGTGGTTTGGCACGGGAGACCCAGTACTTC	CASGLARETQYF
TRBV7-9	NA	NA	TRBJ1-2	TGTGCCAGCAGCCCGGCGGCTACTCCTAACTATGGCTACACCTTC	CASSPAATPNYGYTF
TRBV7-2	TRBD1	NA	TRBJ1-3	TGTGCCAGCAGCCCGGGGACAGGGGGAGGAAACACCATATATTTT	CASSPGTGGGNTIYF
TRBV5-1	NA	NA	TRBJ2-6	TGCGCCAGCAGCTTGGACGGGTACTCTGGGGCCAACGTCCTGACTTTC	CASSLDGYSGANVLTF
TRBV2	NA	NA	TRBJ1-1	TGTGCCAGCAGGCCAGGGGAAATGAACACTGAAGCTTTCTTT	CASRPGEMNTEAFF
TRBV5-5	NA	few	TRBJ1-2	TGTGCCAGCAGCTTGGGAGGGTGGGAGGACTATGGCTACACCTTC	CASSLGGWEDYGYTF
TRBV10-2	NA	NA	TRBJ1-5	TGCGCCAGCAGTGAGTCAGGAGGGGTTGGCGATCAGCCCCAGCATTTT	CASSESGGVGDQPQHF
TRBV5-1	TRBD1	NA	TRBJ2-4	TGCGCCAGCAGCTCCACCCAGGGGGCACCTGGCAAAAACATTCAGTACTTC	CASSSTQGAPGKNIQYF
TRBV2	NA	NA	TRBJ2-2	TGTGCCAGCAAACTAACAACCTCGAACACCGGGGAGCTGTTTTTT	CASKLTTSNTGELFF
TRBV19	NA	NA	TRBJ1-4	TGTGCCAGTAGTCCATATGGGTTAGACAGGAGCGTTGCAACTAATGAAAAACTGTTTTTT	CASSPYGLDRSVATNEKLFF
TRBV5-1	TRBD1	once	TRBJ1-6	TGCGCCAGCAGCTTGGTAGCAGGGGGCAGTTCACCCCTCCACTTT	CASSLVAGGSSPLHF
TRBV13	TRBD2	NA	TRBJ2-3	TGTGCCAGCAGCTTAGAGGCCCGGACTAGCGGGGATAGCACAGATACGCAGTATTTT	CASSLEARTSGDSTDTQYF
TRBV2	TRBD1	NA	TRBJ1-1	TGTGCCAGCACCTGGACAGGGGGCCTGGGTGAAGCTTTCTTT	CASTWTGGLGEAFF
TRBV24-1	NA	NA	TRBJ2-3	TGTGCCACCAGTGACAGGCAGGGGAACACAGATACGCAGTATTTT	CATSDRQGNTDTQYF
TRBV9	NA	few	TRBJ1-5	TGTGCCAGCAGCGTAGGGGAGGGGCAGCCCCAGCATTTT	CASSVGEGQPQHF
TRBV30	TRBD1	NA	TRBJ1-3	TGTGCCTGGAGTGGGTTCAGGGGGCATTCTGGAAACACCATATATTTT	CAWSGFRGHSGNTIYF